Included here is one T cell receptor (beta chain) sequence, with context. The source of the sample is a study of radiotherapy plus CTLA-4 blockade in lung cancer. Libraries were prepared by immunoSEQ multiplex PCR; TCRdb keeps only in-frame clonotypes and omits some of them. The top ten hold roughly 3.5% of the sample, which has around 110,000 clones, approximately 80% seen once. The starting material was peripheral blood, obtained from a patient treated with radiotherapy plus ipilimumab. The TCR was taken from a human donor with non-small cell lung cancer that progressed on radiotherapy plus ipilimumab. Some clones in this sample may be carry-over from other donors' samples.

The CDR3 reads CASSYSNVGAGEKLFF. The DNA for the CDR3 is TGTGCCAGCAGTTACTCGAATGTGGGGGCAGGGGAAAAACTGTTTTTT. The chain employs TRBV6-5 and TRBJ1-4; D possibly corresponds to TRBD1 (6 bases). V gave up 0 bases and J gave up 8 bases, with 16 bases separating them. CDR1 is MNHEY, CDR2 SVGAGI, per germline. The CDR3 is 16 residues long.